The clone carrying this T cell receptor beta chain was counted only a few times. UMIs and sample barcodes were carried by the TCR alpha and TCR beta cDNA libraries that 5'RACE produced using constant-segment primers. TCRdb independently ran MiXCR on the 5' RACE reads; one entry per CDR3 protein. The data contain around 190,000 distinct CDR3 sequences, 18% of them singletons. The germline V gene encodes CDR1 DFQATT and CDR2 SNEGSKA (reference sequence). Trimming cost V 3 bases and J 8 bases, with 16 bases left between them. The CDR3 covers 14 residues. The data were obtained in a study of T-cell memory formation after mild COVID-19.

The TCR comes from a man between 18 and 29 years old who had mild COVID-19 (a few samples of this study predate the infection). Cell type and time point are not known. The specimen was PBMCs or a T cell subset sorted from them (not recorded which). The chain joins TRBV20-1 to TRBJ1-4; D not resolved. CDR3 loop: CSASPGKPSEKLFF. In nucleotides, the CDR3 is TGCAGTGCTAGCCCCGGGAAGCCGAGCGAAAAACTGTTTTTT.